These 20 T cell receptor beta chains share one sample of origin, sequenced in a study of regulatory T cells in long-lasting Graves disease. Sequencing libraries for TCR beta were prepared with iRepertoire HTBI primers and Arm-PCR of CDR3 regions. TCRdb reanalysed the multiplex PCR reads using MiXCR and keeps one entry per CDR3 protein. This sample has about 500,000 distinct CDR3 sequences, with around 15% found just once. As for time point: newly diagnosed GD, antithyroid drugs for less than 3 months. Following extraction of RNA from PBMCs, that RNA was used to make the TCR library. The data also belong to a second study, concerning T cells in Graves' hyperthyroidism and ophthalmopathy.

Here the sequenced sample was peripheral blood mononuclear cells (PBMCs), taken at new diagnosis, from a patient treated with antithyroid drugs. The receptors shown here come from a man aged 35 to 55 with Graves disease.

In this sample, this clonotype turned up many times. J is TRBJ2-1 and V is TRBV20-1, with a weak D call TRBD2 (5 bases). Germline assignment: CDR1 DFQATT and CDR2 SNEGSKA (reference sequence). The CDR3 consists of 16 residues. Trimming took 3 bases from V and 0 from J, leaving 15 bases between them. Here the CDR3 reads CSASDYDRSSYNEQFF. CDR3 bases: TGCAGTGCTAGTGACTACGACCGGAGCTCCTACAATGAGCAGTTCTTC.

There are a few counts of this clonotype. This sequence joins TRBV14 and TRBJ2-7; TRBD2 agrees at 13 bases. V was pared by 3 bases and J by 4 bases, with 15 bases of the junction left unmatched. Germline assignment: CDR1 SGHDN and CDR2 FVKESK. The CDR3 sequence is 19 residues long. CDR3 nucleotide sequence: TGTGCCAGCAGCCACGATACTAGCGGGAGGGCCCTCGGGAGGTACGAGCAGTACTTC. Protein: CASSHDTSGRALGRYEQYF.

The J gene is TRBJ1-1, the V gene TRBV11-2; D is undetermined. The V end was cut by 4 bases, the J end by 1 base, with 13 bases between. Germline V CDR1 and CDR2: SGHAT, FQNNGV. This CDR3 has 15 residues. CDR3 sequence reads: CASSSSLGPNTEAFF. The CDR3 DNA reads TGTGCCAGCAGCTCCAGCTTGGGCCCGAACACTGAAGCTTTCTTT.

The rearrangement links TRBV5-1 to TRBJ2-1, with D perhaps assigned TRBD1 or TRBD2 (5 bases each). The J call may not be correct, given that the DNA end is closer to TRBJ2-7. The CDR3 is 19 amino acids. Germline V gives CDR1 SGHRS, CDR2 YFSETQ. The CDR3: CASSLGDHLQSGTSYEQYF. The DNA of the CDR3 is TGCGCCAGCAGCTTGGGGGACCATCTCCAATCTGGCACCTCCTACGAGCAGTACTTC.

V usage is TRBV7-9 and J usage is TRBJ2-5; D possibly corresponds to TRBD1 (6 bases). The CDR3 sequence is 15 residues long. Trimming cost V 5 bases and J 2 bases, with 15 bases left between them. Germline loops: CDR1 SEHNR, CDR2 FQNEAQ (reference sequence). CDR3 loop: CASSQEGVMQETQYF. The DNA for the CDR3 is TGTGCCAGCAGCCAAGAGGGGGTGATGCAAGAGACCCAGTACTTC.

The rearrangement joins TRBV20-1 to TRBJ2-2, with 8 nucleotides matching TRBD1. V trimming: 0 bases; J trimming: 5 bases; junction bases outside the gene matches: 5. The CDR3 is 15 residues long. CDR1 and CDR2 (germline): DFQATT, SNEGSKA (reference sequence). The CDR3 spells CSARDGRGRTGELFF. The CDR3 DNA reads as TGCAGTGCTAGAGATGGCAGGGGGCGGACCGGGGAGCTGTTTTTT.

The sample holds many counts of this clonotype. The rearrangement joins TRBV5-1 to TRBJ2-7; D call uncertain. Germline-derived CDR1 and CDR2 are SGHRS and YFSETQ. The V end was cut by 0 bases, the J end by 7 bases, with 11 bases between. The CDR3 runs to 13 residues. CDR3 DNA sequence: TGCGCCAGCAGCTTGGAGTCTGCTGAGGAGCAGTACTTC. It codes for CASSLESAEEQYF.

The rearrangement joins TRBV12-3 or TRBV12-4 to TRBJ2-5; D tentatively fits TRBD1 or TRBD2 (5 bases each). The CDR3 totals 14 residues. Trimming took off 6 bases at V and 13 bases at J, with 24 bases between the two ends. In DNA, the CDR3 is TGTGCCAGCAGACATCATCGCCTCCCGGGACCGGGGTACTTC. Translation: CASRHHRLPGPGYF.

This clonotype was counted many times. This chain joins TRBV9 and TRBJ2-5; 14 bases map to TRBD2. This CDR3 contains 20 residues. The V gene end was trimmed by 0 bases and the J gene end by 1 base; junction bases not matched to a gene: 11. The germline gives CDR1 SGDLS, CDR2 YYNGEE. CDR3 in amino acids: CASSVGWTSGRPGVQETQYF. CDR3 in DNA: TGTGCCAGCAGCGTAGGTTGGACTAGCGGGAGGCCTGGTGTCCAAGAGACCCAGTACTTC.

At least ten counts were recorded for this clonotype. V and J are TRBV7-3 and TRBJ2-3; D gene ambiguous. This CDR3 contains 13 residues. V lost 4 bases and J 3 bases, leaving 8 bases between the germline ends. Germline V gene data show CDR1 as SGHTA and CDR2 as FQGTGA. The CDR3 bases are TGTGCCAGCAGCTCCGCGAATACAGATACGCAGTATTTT. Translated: CASSSANTDTQYF.

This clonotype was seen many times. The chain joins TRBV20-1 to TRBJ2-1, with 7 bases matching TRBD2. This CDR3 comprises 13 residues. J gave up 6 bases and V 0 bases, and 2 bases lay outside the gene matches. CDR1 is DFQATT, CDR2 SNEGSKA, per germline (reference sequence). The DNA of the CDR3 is TGCAGTGCTAGAGATCCTAGCGGCAATGAGCAGTTCTTC. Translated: CSARDPSGNEQFF.

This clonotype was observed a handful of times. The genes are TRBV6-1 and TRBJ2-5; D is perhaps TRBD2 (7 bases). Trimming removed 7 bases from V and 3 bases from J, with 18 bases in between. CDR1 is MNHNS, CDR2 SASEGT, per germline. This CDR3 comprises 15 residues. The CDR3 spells CASNPAAGAEETQYF. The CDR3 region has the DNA TGTGCCAGCAACCCCGCTGCGGGGGCAGAAGAGACCCAGTACTTC.

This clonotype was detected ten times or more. The CDR3 loop is CASSAPGLAGGGGNVDNEQFF. In DNA form, the CDR3 reads TGTGCCAGCAGTGCACCGGGACTAGCGGGAGGAGGTGGGAACGTGGACAATGAGCAGTTCTTC. V and J are TRBV2 and TRBJ2-1, with 15 bases fitting TRBD2. The V and J ends lost 4 bases and 5 bases, in that order; junction bases with no gene match: 18. The CDR3 spans 21 residues. CDR1 is SNHLY, CDR2 FYNNEI, per germline.

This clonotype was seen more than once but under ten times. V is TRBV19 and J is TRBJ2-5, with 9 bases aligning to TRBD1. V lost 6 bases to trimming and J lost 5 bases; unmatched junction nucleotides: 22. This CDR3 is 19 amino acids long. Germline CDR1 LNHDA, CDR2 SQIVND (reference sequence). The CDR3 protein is CASSHRGHLGPPGLETQYF. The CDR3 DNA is TGTGCCAGTAGCCACAGGGGGCACCTGGGACCGCCGGGGTTGGAGACCCAGTACTTC.

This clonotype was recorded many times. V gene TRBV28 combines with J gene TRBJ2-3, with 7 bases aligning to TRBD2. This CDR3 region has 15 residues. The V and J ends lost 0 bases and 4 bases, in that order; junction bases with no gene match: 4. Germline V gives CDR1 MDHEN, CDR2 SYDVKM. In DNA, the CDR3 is TGTGCCAGCAGTTTATGGGGGAGGGCCTCAGATACGCAGTATTTT. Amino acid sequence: CASSLWGRASDTQYF.

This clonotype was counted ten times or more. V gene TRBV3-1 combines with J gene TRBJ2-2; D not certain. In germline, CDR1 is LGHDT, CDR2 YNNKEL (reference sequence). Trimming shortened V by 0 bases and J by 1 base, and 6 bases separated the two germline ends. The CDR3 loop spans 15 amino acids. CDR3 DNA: TGTGCCAGCAGCCAAGACCCTAAGAACACCGGGGAGCTGTTTTTT. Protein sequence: CASSQDPKNTGELFF.

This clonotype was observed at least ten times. CDR3 protein: CASSLDNHNEQFF. For the CDR3, the DNA is TGCGCCAGCAGCTTGGATAACCACAATGAGCAGTTCTTC. V is TRBV5-1 and J is TRBJ2-1, with D uncertain. The CDR3 runs to 13 residues. Trimming pared 0 bases from V and 5 bases from J, leaving 6 bases between. Per germline, CDR1 SGHRS and CDR2 YFSETQ.

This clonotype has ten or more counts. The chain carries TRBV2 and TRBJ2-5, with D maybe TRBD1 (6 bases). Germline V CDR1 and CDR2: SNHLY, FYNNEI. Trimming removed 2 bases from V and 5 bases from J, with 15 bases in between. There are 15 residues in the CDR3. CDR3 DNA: TGTGCCAGCAGTGAATTAACAGGGAGTCAGGAGACCCAGTACTTC. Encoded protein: CASSELTGSQETQYF.

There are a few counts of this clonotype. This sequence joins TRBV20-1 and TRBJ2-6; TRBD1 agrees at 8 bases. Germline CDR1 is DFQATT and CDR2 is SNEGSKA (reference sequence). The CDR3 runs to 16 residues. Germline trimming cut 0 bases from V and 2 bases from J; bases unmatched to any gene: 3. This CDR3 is CSARDPRGPGANVLTF. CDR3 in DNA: TGCAGTGCTAGAGATCCCAGGGGGCCTGGGGCCAACGTCCTGACTTTC.

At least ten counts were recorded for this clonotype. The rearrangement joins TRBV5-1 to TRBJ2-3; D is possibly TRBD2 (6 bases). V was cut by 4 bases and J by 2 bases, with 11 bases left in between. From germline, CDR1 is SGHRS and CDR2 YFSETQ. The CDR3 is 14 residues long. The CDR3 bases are TGCGCCAGCAGCGCTACTAGCTCCACAGATACGCAGTATTTT. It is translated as CASSATSSTDTQYF.